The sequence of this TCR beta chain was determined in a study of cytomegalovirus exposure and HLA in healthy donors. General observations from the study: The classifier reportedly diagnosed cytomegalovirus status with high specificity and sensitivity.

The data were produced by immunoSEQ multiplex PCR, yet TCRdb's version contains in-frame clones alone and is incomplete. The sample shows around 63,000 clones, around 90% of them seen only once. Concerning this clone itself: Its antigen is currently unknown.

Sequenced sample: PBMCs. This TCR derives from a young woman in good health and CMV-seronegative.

Written as DNA, the CDR3 is TGTGCCAGCACCAAGACAGGGATAGAGAACACTGAAGCTTTCTTT. It yields the protein CASTKTGIENTEAFF. This chain links TRBV6-4 with TRBJ1-1; 7 bases are shared with TRBD1. The V and J ends lost 7 bases and 1 base, in that order; junction bases with no gene match: 9. CDR3 length equals 15 residues. Germline CDR1 MRHNA, CDR2 SNTAGT.